What follows are 30 T cell receptor beta chains derived from one specimen sequenced in a study of blood T cell repertoires in COVID-19. Only in-frame clones appear in the TCRdb table, and some are missing; sequencing was by immunoSEQ multiplex PCR. The table lists 180,000 or so clones, around 87% of them singletons. Input material: peripheral blood. These receptors came from a man over 45 with acute or convalescent COVID-19.

This sequence joins TRBV10-3 and TRBJ1-1; TRBD1 agrees at 11 bases. CDR3 length: 17 amino acids. The germline CDR1 and CDR2 sequences are ENHRY and SYGVKD. V lost 0 bases, J lost 6 bases, and 9 bases stayed unmatched. The CDR3 protein is CAISESTRTGGRSEAFF. CDR3 DNA: TGTGCCATCAGTGAGTCGACCAGGACAGGGGGCAGATCTGAAGCTTTCTTT.

The chain combines TRBV19 with TRBJ1-2; no definite D call. The CDR3 runs 11 residues. Trimming took 8 bases from V and 8 from J, leaving 12 bases between them. The germline V gene encodes CDR1 LNHDA and CDR2 SQIVND (reference sequence). In nucleotides, the CDR3 is TGTGCCAGTGGGAGTAGTCGGGGCTACACCTTC. It yields the protein CASGSSRGYTF.

The chain combines TRBV5-1 with TRBJ2-7, with D maybe TRBD2 (5 bases). The V and J ends lost 6 bases and 0 bases respectively, with 13 bases between them. The CDR3 contains 14 residues. Germline lookup yields CDR1 SGHRS and CDR2 YFSETQ. CDR3 DNA sequence: TGCGCCAGCAAGAGGGAGCGGACCTCCTACGAGCAGTACTTC. Its translation is CASKRERTSYEQYF.

The chain carries TRBV5-1 and TRBJ1-2; a weak D match, TRBD1 (6 bases). The V gene lost 1 base and the J gene lost 4 bases, with 17 bases spanning the gap. Germline V gene data show CDR1 as SGHRS and CDR2 as YFSETQ. The CDR3 spans 16 residues. Written as DNA, the CDR3 is TGCGCCAGCAGCTTGAGTGGTGGGACATACGCCTATGGCTACACCTTC. This codes for CASSLSGGTYAYGYTF. Drawing the rest from reference TRBV5-1 and TRBJ1-2, the complete variable domain is KAGVTQTPRYLIKTRGQQVTLSCSPISGHRSVSWYQQTPGQGLQFLFEYFSETQRNKGNFPGRFSGRQFSNSRSEMNVSTLELGDSALYLCASSLSGGTYAYGYTFGSGTRLTVV.

V gene TRBV7-3 combines with J gene TRBJ2-2; maybe TRBD2 (6 bases). The CDR3 sequence is 17 residues long. Germline CDR1 reads SGHTA; CDR2 reads FQGTGA. Trimming shortened V by 4 bases and J by 6 bases, and 21 bases separated the two germline ends. CDR3 sequence (DNA): TGTGCCAGCAGCTACTCCCCACGGGGGATAGGGGCCGGGGAGCTGTTTTTT. Its translation: CASSYSPRGIGAGELFF.

This clone was seen only once. The chain is built from TRBV30 and TRBJ2-4; 7 bases map to TRBD2. CDR3 length: 16 amino acids. The junction had 6 bases not matched to a gene; V was cut back by 1 base and J by 0 bases. Germline V gives CDR1 GTSNPN, CDR2 SVGIG (reference sequence). The CDR3 DNA sequence: TGTGCCTGGAGTGCCGGGGGGATGGTAGCCAAAAACATTCAGTACTTC. Its protein is CAWSAGGMVAKNIQYF.

The chain uses TRBV6-5 and TRBJ2-1; a possible D gene is TRBD2 (6 bases). The CDR3 runs 13 residues. V was trimmed by 8 bases and J by 2 bases, leaving 10 bases between them. Germline CDR1 and CDR2: MNHEY and SVGAGI. CDR3 in amino acids: CASCGDTYNEQFF. The CDR3 DNA reads as TGTGCCAGCTGCGGGGATACCTACAATGAGCAGTTCTTC.

The V and J genes are TRBV3-1 (or the pseudogene TRBV3-2) and TRBJ2-2; TRBD1 agrees at 8 bases. Germline V gene lookup returns CDR1 LGHDT and CDR2 YNNKEL (reference sequence). The V gene end was trimmed by 0 bases and the J gene end by 12 bases; junction bases not matched to a gene: 9. The CDR3 length is 15 residues. CDR3 sequence reads: CASSQDVSDRGKLFF. CDR3 nucleotide sequence: TGTGCCAGCAGCCAAGATGTCAGTGACAGGGGAAAGCTGTTTTTT.

Turning to this clone: Germline is not matched at one junction end, which may reflect a read error. The V gene is TRBV28, the J gene TRBJ1-1; D possibly corresponds to TRBD1 (5 bases). This CDR3 is built from 13 residues. CDR1 is MDHEN, CDR2 SYDVKM, per germline. Here the CDR3 reads CAGRDGANTEAFF. CDR3 bases: TGTGCCGGCAGGGATGGGGCCAACACTGAAGCTTTCTTT.

This clone was seen more than once but under ten times. The chain has TRBV18 and TRBJ1-3; D is unresolved. The ends were cut back, 4 bases at V and 0 bases at J, with 10 bases in the middle. This CDR3 has 15 residues. CDR1 is KGHSH and CDR2 is LQKENI in the germline V gene. CDR3 in DNA: TGTGCCAGCTCACTCCCGGTCCCCTCTGGAAACACCATATATTTT. This encodes CASSLPVPSGNTIYF.

The chain has TRBV7-9 and TRBJ1-5, with 7 bases identical to TRBD1. This CDR3 comprises 18 residues. The germline V gene encodes CDR1 SEHNR and CDR2 FQNEAQ (reference sequence). V lost 4 bases and J lost 0; bases outside the gene matches: 12. The DNA of the CDR3 is TGTGCCAGCAGCTCCTATCGGGGACAGATGTATAGCAATCAGCCCCAGCATTTT. The encoded protein is CASSSYRGQMYSNQPQHF.

The rearrangement links TRBV29-1 to TRBJ2-1; TRBD1 matches at 7 bases. This CDR3 contains 12 residues. Germline CDR1 SQVTM, CDR2 ANQGSEA. The ends lost 6 bases at V and 7 bases at J; junction bases unmatched: 6. This CDR3 is CSVMTGMNEQFF. The CDR3 nucleotides read TGCAGCGTAATGACAGGGATGAATGAGCAGTTCTTC.

The chain recombines TRBV27 with TRBJ2-3; D possibly corresponds to TRBD1 (5 bases). There are 14 residues in the CDR3. V was cut by 7 bases and J by 4 bases, with 15 bases left in between. Germline V gene sequence: CDR1 MNHEY, CDR2 SMNVEV (reference sequence). CDR3 DNA: TGTGCCAGCACTCCTAGGGGTTTTCCAGATACGCAGTATTTT. Residues: CASTPRGFPDTQYF.

Turning to this clone: The same CDR3 is also encoded by other DNA sequences in this sample. This chain connects TRBV2 to TRBJ1-2; D is possibly TRBD1 (5 bases). This CDR3 contains 11 residues. Germline loops: CDR1 SNHLY, CDR2 FYNNEI. Between the trimmed V and J ends, which lost 6 bases and 6 bases, there was a span of 8 bases. CDR3 region: CASRGLDGYTF. The CDR3 DNA reads TGTGCCAGCAGGGGACTGGATGGCTACACCTTC.

The chain couples TRBV4-2 to TRBJ1-5; 7 bases line up with TRBD1. The CDR3 has 17 amino acids. Germline V gene data show CDR1 as LGHNA and CDR2 as YNFKEQ. Trimming at V came to 0 bases and at J to 1 base, leaving 6 bases not matched to a gene. This CDR3 reads CASSQDPQGTSNQPQHF. The DNA for the CDR3 is TGTGCCAGCAGCCAAGATCCACAGGGGACCAGCAATCAGCCCCAGCATTTT.

The genes are TRBV7-9 and TRBJ2-1; 13 nucleotides line up with TRBD2. Germline trimming cut 5 bases from V and 8 bases from J; bases unmatched to any gene: 6. Germline lookup yields CDR1 SEHNR and CDR2 FQNEAQ (reference sequence). The CDR3 length is 15 residues. The CDR3 reads CASSPGTSGTDEQFF. CDR3 bases: TGTGCCAGCAGCCCCGGGACTAGCGGGACCGATGAGCAGTTCTTC.

The chain uses TRBV5-1 and TRBJ2-7, with D possibly TRBD2 on 6 matching bases. There are 14 residues in the CDR3. Germline loops: CDR1 SGHRS, CDR2 YFSETQ. V lost 0 bases and J lost 2, with 9 bases in between. The CDR3 loop reads CASSLAGAPYEQYF. As DNA, the CDR3 is TGCGCCAGCAGCTTGGCGGGAGCCCCCTACGAGCAGTACTTC.

This clone was observed once. The chain carries TRBV20-1 and TRBJ1-2; the D gene is possibly TRBD1 (6 bases). The V end was cut by 6 bases, the J end by 6 bases, with 8 bases between. The CDR3 has 10 residues. Germline CDR1 and CDR2: DFQATT and SNEGSKA (reference sequence). The CDR3 DNA is TGCAGTGCCAACAGGGATGGCTACACCTTC. Translated, it gives CSANRDGYTF.

The rearrangement uses TRBV6-5 and TRBJ1-2; TRBD1 agrees at 8 bases. V lost 6 bases and J lost 10; bases outside the gene matches: 7. Germline CDR1 reads MNHEY; CDR2 reads SVGAGI. CDR3 length equals 12 residues. The CDR3 spells CASRPGQGAYTF. DNA of the CDR3: TGTGCCAGCAGACCTGGACAGGGAGCCTACACCTTC.

V is TRBV9 and J is TRBJ1-3; TRBD1 is a possible D gene (5 bases). V was pared by 0 bases and J by 0 bases, with 13 bases between. CDR1 is SGDLS and CDR2 is YYNGEE in the germline V gene. This CDR3 comprises 17 residues. DNA for the CDR3: TGTGCCAGCAGCGTAGGGTGGGGCTTCTTCTCTGGAAACACCATATATTTT. Encoded protein: CASSVGWGFFSGNTIYF.

The chain employs TRBV18 and TRBJ1-1, with D possibly TRBD1 on 5 matching bases. The V and J ends lost 5 bases and 1 base respectively, with 8 bases between them. Germline-derived CDR1 and CDR2 are KGHSH and LQKENI. This CDR3 comprises 13 residues. CDR3 loop: CASSSTGNTEAFF. The CDR3 DNA reads TGTGCCAGCTCATCAACAGGGAACACTGAAGCTTTCTTT.

This clone has a single count. The gene calls are TRBV10-2 and TRBJ2-7, with D maybe TRBD2 (6 bases). CDR3 length: 15 residues. V shed 7 bases and J shed 3 bases, with 19 bases lying between them. Germline CDR1 is WSHSY and CDR2 is SAAADI. CDR3 DNA: TGCGCCAGCAACTCCGGGACCCAGGGAGGCTACGAGCAGTACTTC. Translating it yields CASNSGTQGGYEQYF.

This clone was observed once. The rearrangement links TRBV24-1 to TRBJ1-4; D might be TRBD1 (5 bases). The CDR3 has 15 amino acids. The V end was cut by 7 bases, the J end by 8 bases, with 19 bases between. The germline gives CDR1 KGHDR, CDR2 SFDVKD. The CDR3 sequence: CATRRAPGEVEKLFF. The DNA for the CDR3 is TGTGCCACCAGGCGGGCGCCGGGGGAAGTGGAAAAACTGTTTTTT.

The rearrangement joins TRBV5-5 to TRBJ2-1; 11 nucleotides match TRBD2. After removal of 4 bases from V and 4 bases from J, the junction contained 7 bases not matched to a gene. Germline assignment: CDR1 SGHKS and CDR2 YYEKEE (reference sequence). The CDR3 consists of 16 residues. In DNA form, the CDR3 reads TGTGCCAGCAGCCGCCAACTAGCGGGGGTTTACAATGAGCAGTTCTTC. Protein product: CASSRQLAGVYNEQFF.

In this sample, this clone turned up once. The V gene is TRBV28, the J gene TRBJ1-4, with a possible D match to TRBD1 (5 bases). CDR1 is MDHEN, CDR2 SYDVKM, per germline. Deletions cut 2 bases from V and 10 bases from J, with 14 bases between. The CDR3 has 14 residues. Here the CDR3 DNA reads TGTGCCAGCAGTTTACGGGCGGCGGGGGGAAAACTGTTTTTT. This gives the protein CASSLRAAGGKLFF.

This chain links TRBV11-2 with TRBJ2-1; D is undetermined. The CDR3 loop spans 11 amino acids. Germline CDR1 SGHAT, CDR2 FQNNGV. Trimming took off 3 bases at V and 8 bases at J, with 5 bases between the two ends. CDR3 nucleotides: TGTGCCAGCAGCTTCCAATATGAGCAGTTCTTC. Residues: CASSFQYEQFF.

This rearrangement joins TRBV19 to TRBJ2-6, with 9 positions matching TRBD1. Germline loops: CDR1 LNHDA, CDR2 SQIVND (reference sequence). Losses at the gene ends were 6 bases for V and 4 bases for J; bases not matched to a gene: 7. The CDR3 sequence is 16 residues long. CDR3 coding DNA: TGTGCCAGTAGCTTACAGGGGGCTGGCGGGGCCAACGTCCTGACTTTC. Translation gives CASSLQGAGGANVLTF.

This clone appeared once. V is TRBV12-3 or TRBV12-4 and J is TRBJ1-1; 8 bases map to TRBD1. J lost 4 bases, V lost 6 bases, and 4 bases had no gene match. The CDR3 sequence is 13 residues long. CDR3 nucleotide sequence: TGTGCCAGCAGCCGGACAGGGATCACTGAAGCTTTCTTT. This codes for CASSRTGITEAFF.

The chain combines TRBV5-1 with TRBJ1-4; D is unclear. This CDR3 contains 17 residues. The V gene's germline CDR1 is SGHRS and CDR2 YFSETQ. Trimming took off 0 bases at V and 3 bases at J, with 15 bases between the two ends. CDR3 residues: CASSLGASLSANEKLFF. For the CDR3, the DNA is TGCGCCAGCAGCTTGGGGGCCAGCCTTTCGGCTAATGAAAAACTGTTTTTT.

The genes are TRBV7-2 and TRBJ2-3; 15 bases are a match to TRBD2. J gave up 2 bases and V 4 bases, and 7 bases lay outside the gene matches. This CDR3 region has 18 residues. Germline-derived CDR1 and CDR2 are SGHTA and FQGNSA. The CDR3 protein is CASSSRTSGRDPTDTQYF. CDR3 nucleotide sequence: TGTGCCAGCAGCTCTCGGACTAGCGGGAGGGATCCCACAGATACGCAGTATTTT.